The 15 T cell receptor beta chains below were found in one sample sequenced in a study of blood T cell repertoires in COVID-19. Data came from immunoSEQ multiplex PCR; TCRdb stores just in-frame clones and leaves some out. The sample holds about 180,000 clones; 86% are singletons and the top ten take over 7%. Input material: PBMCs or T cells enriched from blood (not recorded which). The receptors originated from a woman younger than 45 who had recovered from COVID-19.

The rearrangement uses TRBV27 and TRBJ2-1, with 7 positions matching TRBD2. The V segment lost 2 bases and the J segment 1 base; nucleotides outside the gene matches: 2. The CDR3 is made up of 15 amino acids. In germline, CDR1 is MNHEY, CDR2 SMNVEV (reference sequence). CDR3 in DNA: TGTGCCAGCAGTTTAACGGGAGGTTCCTACAATGAGCAGTTCTTC. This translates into CASSLTGGSYNEQFF.

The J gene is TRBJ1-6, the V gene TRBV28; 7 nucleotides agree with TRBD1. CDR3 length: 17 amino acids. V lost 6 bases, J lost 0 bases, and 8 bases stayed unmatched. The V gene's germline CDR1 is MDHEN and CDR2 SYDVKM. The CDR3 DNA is TGTGCCAGCAGCCTGGGACAGTTGAGCTCCTATAATTCACCCCTCCACTTT. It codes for CASSLGQLSSYNSPLHF.

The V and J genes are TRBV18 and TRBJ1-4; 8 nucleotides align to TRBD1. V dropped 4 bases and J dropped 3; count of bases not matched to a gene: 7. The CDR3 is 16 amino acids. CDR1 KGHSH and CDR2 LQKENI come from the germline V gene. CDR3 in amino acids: CASSLSSGGSNEKLFF. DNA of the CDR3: TGTGCCAGCTCACTGTCTTCAGGGGGCTCTAATGAAAAACTGTTTTTT.

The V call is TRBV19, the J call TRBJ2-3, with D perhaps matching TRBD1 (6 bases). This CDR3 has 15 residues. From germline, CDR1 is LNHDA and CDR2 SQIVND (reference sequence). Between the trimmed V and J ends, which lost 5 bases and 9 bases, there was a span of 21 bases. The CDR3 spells CASSPGALTSETQYF. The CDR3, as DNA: TGTGCCAGTAGTCCAGGGGCTCTGACGAGTGAGACGCAGTATTTT.

The DNA of the CDR3 is TGTGCCATATCGGACAGGGAACATGGCTACACCTTC. Protein: CAISDREHGYTF. This chain uses TRBV10-3 with TRBJ1-2, with 8 bases fitting TRBD1. The germline V gene encodes CDR1 ENHRY and CDR2 SYGVKD. This CDR3 is 12 amino acids long. J gave up 6 bases and V 9 bases, and 6 bases lay outside the gene matches.

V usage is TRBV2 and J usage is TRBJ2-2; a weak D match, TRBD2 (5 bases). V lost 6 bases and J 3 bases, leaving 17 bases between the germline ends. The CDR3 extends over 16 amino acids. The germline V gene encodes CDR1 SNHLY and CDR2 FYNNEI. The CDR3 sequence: CASSDPRGPDTGELFF. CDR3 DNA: TGTGCCAGCAGCGACCCCCGAGGGCCGGACACCGGGGAGCTGTTTTTT.

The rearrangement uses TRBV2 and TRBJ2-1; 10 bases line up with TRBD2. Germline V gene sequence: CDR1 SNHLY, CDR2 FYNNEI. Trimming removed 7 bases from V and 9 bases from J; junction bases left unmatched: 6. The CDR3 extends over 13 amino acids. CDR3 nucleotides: TGTGCCAGCACCACTAGCGGGATAGGTGAGCAGTTCTTC. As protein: CASTTSGIGEQFF.

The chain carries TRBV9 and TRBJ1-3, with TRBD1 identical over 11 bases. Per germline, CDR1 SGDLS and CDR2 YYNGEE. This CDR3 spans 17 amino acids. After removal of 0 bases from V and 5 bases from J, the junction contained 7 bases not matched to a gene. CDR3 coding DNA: TGTGCCAGCAGCGTAGAGGCCGGACAGGGGGCTAGAAACACCATATATTTT. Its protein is CASSVEAGQGARNTIYF.

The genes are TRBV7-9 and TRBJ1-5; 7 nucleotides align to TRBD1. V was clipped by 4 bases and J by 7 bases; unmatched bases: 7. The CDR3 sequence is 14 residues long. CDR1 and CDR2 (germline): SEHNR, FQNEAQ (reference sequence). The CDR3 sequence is CASSSGGFRQPQHF. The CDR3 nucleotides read TGTGCCAGCAGCTCAGGGGGGTTCCGACAGCCCCAGCATTTT.

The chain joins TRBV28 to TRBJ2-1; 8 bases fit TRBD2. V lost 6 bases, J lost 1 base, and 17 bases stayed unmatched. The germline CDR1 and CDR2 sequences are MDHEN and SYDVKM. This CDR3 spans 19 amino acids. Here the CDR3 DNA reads TGTGCCAGCAGCCCACCTCCCGGGAGGGCTAAACGGTCCTACAATGAGCAGTTCTTC. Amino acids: CASSPPPGRAKRSYNEQFF.

The DNA for the CDR3 is TGCGCCAGCAGCCCGGGACAGGGAGGTTGGGGAAACACCTTC. Residues: CASSPGQGGWGNTF. This chain links TRBV5-1 with TRBJ1-2; 9 positions match TRBD1. In germline, CDR1 is SGHRS, CDR2 YFSETQ. J lost 12 bases, V lost 4 bases, and 13 bases had no gene match. The CDR3 consists of 14 residues.

As DNA, the CDR3 is TGTGCCAGCAGTAAACTAGGGGGACTAGCGGGAGTTAACACCGGGGAGCTGTTTTTT. This encodes CASSKLGGLAGVNTGELFF. The chain carries TRBV11-2 and TRBJ2-2; 14 nucleotides match TRBD2. CDR1 and CDR2 (germline): SGHAT, FQNNGV. The CDR3 length is 19 residues. The V segment lost 6 bases and the J segment 2 bases; nucleotides outside the gene matches: 11.

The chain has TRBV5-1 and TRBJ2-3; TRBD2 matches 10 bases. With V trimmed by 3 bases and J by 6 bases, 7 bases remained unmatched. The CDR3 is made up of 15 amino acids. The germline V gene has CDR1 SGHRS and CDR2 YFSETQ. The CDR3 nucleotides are TGCGCCAGCAGCTGGGGACTAGCGTACAGTGATACGCAGTATTTT. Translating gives CASSWGLAYSDTQYF.

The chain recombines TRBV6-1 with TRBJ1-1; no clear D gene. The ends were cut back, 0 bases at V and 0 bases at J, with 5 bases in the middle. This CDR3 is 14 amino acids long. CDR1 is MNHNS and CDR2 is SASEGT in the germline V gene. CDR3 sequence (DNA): TGTGCCAGCAGTGAAGCAAGCATGAACACTGAAGCTTTCTTT. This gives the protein CASSEASMNTEAFF.

CDR3 amino acids: CASSFTPSLTANNEQFF. CDR3 DNA sequence: TGTGCCAGCAGTTTCACACCCTCTTTAACCGCCAACAATGAGCAGTTCTTC. V and J are TRBV27 and TRBJ2-1; D gene unclear. V was clipped by 3 bases and J by 5 bases, with 20 bases between them. CDR3 length: 17 residues. Germline CDR1 is MNHEY and CDR2 is SMNVEV (reference sequence).